Below, 17 T cell receptor beta chains from the same sample are listed, as sequenced in a study of tumor-infiltrating lymphocytes in primary liver carcinoma. With 500 ng total RNA as template and a constant-region primer, TCR beta cDNA was made. Construction of TCR beta libraries relied on three successive nested multiplex PCR rounds employing slightly modified ARM-PCR. A C-beta reverse primer and TRBV1-TRBV30 forward primers served in each of the first two PCR rounds, at approximately 10 cycles apiece. TCRdb used MiXCR to reprocess the multiplex PCR reads, holding one entry per CDR3 protein. Of about 120,000 distinct CDR3 sequences listed, 55% to 65% are singletons. Unsorted bulk tissue, about 19-32 mg of it, served as the source for co-extraction of RNA and DNA. Input material: liver tumor tissue from sampling region 1. As to subset: tumor region T1, superior pole. All receptors derive from a woman in her sixties with primary liver carcinoma and hepatitis B virus infection.

Turning to this clonotype: Lacking the conserved final phenylalanine or tryptophan, this CDR3 likely reflects a read error. No DNA is shown, since the ends of the CDR3 on it are uncertain; the CDR3 is the one TCRdb lists. The chain has TRBV6-1 and TRBJ2-7; the table assigns TRBD2, which was not confirmed against the DNA. Looked up from germline, CDR1 is MNHNS and CDR2 is SASEGT. The CDR3 adds up to 15 amino acids, both ends counted. CDR3 residues: CVSSEASGSSYEQYL.

Concerning this clonotype: A junction boundary mismatches the germline segment, possibly from a read error. The rearrangement links TRBV7-8 to TRBJ1-5; D perhaps matches TRBD1 (5 bases). CDR1 and CDR2 (germline): SGHVS, FQNEAQ. The CDR3 loop spans 13 amino acids. DNA for the CDR3: TGTGCCAGCAGCCTAGGGGCTAATCAGCCCCCGCATTTT. It yields the protein CASSLGANQPPHF.

As concerns this clonotype: A much larger clone differs by one base, so this may be a read error. The rearrangement links TRBV12-5 to TRBJ2-2; D possibly corresponds to TRBD1 (6 bases). V lost 8 bases to trimming and J lost 7 bases, with 14 bases between them. The CDR3 spans 13 residues. In germline, CDR1 is LGHNT, CDR2 FRNRAP. CDR3: CASNRDYDGELFF. The CDR3 nucleotides read TGTGCTAGTAACAGGGATTACGACGGGGAGCTGTTTTTT.

This clonotype was recorded many times. This chain uses TRBV6-1 with TRBJ1-2, with 7 bases fitting TRBD1. This CDR3 is built from 14 residues. The V segment lost 4 bases and the J segment 4 bases; nucleotides outside the gene matches: 6. Germline V gene lookup returns CDR1 MNHNS and CDR2 SASEGT. CDR3 sequence: CASSGGTAIYGYTF. Written as DNA, the CDR3 is TGTGCCAGCAGTGGCGGGACAGCGATCTATGGCTACACCTTC.

This clonotype was seen a handful of times. The gene calls are TRBV6-6 and TRBJ2-1; D unresolved. Germline lookup yields CDR1 MNHNY and CDR2 SVGAGI (reference sequence). V was pared by 11 bases and J by 0 bases, with 17 bases between. The CDR3 length is 15 residues. In nucleotides, the CDR3 is TGTGCCGGCAACCCCGGTAGTAGCTCCTACAATGAGCAGTTCTTC. This encodes CAGNPGSSSYNEQFF.

On this clonotype itself: In this CDR3 the conserved last residue, phenylalanine or tryptophan, is missing, so a read error is likely. V is TRBV5-4 and J is TRBJ1-1; 7 nucleotides agree with TRBD1. The junction had 7 bases not matched to a gene; V was cut back by 3 bases and J by 5 bases. Germline assignment: CDR1 SGHNT and CDR2 YYREEE (reference sequence). The CDR3 covers 14 residues. The CDR3 loop reads CASSSRQGKTEAFL. CDR3 in DNA: TGTGCCAGCAGCTCCCGACAGGGTAAAACTGAAGCTTTCCTT.

A word on this clonotype: Given a much more abundant clone one base away, this may be a read error. The chain recombines TRBV30 with TRBJ1-4; no reliable D call. This CDR3 is built from 11 residues. CDR1 is GTSNPN and CDR2 is SVGIG in the germline V gene (reference sequence). The chain's CDR3 is CALSIREKLFF. Written as DNA, the CDR3 is TGTGCCTTGAGTATCCGTGAAAAACTGTTTTTT.

For this clonotype: A much bigger clone sits one base away, suggesting this may be a read error. V usage is TRBV6-2 or TRBV6-3 and J usage is TRBJ2-7; 10 positions match TRBD2. Germline CDR1 MNHEY, CDR2 SVGEGT. The CDR3 sequence is 15 residues long. Trimming took 2 bases from V and 3 from J; bases not matched to a gene: 4. The CDR3 spells CASSYTWTSGYEQYF. The DNA for the CDR3 is TGTGCCAGCAGTTACACCTGGACTAGCGGCTACGAGCAGTACTTC.

This clonotype was seen at least ten times. The V gene is TRBV29-1, the J gene TRBJ1-2; a possible D gene is TRBD1 (6 bases). Germline-derived CDR1 and CDR2 are SQVTM and ANQGSEA. With 4 bases removed from V and 4 bases from J, the gap between germline ends came to 16 bases. This CDR3 region has 14 residues. The chain's CDR3 is CSVVQGKIGYGYTF. The CDR3 region has the DNA TGCAGCGTTGTACAGGGCAAAATAGGCTATGGCTACACCTTC.

This clonotype was detected many times. The chain employs TRBV6-1 and TRBJ2-2; possible D gene TRBD2, 6 bases. This CDR3 has 15 residues. CDR1 and CDR2 (germline): MNHNS, SASEGT. Between the trimmed V and J ends, which lost 7 bases and 3 bases, there was a span of 15 bases. The CDR3 here is CASTFGGPHTGELFF. In DNA form, the CDR3 reads TGTGCCAGCACGTTTGGAGGGCCACACACCGGGGAGCTGTTTTTT.

This chain links TRBV28 with TRBJ1-4, with D possibly matching TRBD1 (6 bases). Germline V CDR1 and CDR2: MDHEN, SYDVKM. The CDR3 loop spans 15 amino acids. Trimming removed 5 bases at V and 3 bases at J, with 13 bases between. CDR3 sequence: CASSKQGGANEKLFF. The CDR3 DNA reads as TGTGCCAGCAGTAAACAGGGTGGCGCTAATGAAAAACTGTTTTTT.

About this clonotype: The junction departs from germline at one end; a sequencing error may be responsible. The chain carries TRBV28 and TRBJ2-7; D is unresolved. The CDR3 runs to 13 residues. CDR1 is MDHEN and CDR2 is SYDVKM in the germline V gene. As DNA, the CDR3 is TGTGCCAACAGTTCAACAGCGACCTACGAGCAGTACTTC. Protein product: CANSSTATYEQYF.

This clonotype is medium-sized in the sample. The rearrangement joins TRBV11-3 to TRBJ2-1; a weak D match, TRBD2 (6 bases). In germline, CDR1 is SGHNT, CDR2 YENEEA. This CDR3 is built from 14 residues. The germline V and J ends were trimmed by 5 bases and 11 bases, with 19 bases remaining between them. The CDR3 bases are TGTGCCAGCAGCCTCCGGGACCGGGACTCCCAGCAGTTCTTC. Encoded protein: CASSLRDRDSQQFF.

This clonotype is classed as medium-sized (0.01 to 0.1%). J is TRBJ1-3 and V is TRBV11-2; D is unresolved. This CDR3 spans 15 amino acids. Germline CDR1 is SGHAT and CDR2 is FQNNGV. V was trimmed by 0 bases and J by 9 bases, leaving 15 bases between them. The CDR3 here is CASSLDPGPQSTIYF. The CDR3 DNA follows: TGTGCCAGCAGCTTAGATCCCGGACCGCAAAGCACCATATATTTT.

This chain links TRBV13 with TRBJ1-2; TRBD1 is a possible D gene (6 bases). The CDR3 totals 14 residues. CDR1 PRHDT and CDR2 FYEKMQ come from the germline V gene (reference sequence). The V and J ends lost 5 bases and 3 bases respectively, with 13 bases between them. Here the CDR3 reads CASSLTGFDYGYTF. The DNA of the CDR3 is TGTGCCAGCAGCCTTACAGGGTTTGACTATGGCTACACCTTC.

Worth noting for this clonotype: This may stem from a read error, because a much larger clone lies one nucleotide away. The V gene is TRBV6-1, the J gene TRBJ1-1; no clear D. CDR3 length: 13 amino acids. Trimming left V 8 bases short and J 0 bases short, with 10 bases between. Germline V CDR1 and CDR2: MNHNS, SASEGT. CDR3 nucleotide sequence: TGTGCCAGCGCGTCGAACATGAACACTGAAGCTTTCTTT. Its protein is CASASNMNTEAFF.

This clonotype was seen many times. In nucleotides, the CDR3 is TGTGCCAGCAGTGAATGGGACAGGGCCAACACCTTC. Translating it yields CASSEWDRANTF. This chain joins TRBV6-1 and TRBJ1-2, with 9 bases that match TRBD1. The V gene end was trimmed by 2 bases and the J gene end by 12 bases; junction bases not matched to a gene: 4. Germline-derived CDR1 and CDR2 are MNHNS and SASEGT. This CDR3 has 12 residues.